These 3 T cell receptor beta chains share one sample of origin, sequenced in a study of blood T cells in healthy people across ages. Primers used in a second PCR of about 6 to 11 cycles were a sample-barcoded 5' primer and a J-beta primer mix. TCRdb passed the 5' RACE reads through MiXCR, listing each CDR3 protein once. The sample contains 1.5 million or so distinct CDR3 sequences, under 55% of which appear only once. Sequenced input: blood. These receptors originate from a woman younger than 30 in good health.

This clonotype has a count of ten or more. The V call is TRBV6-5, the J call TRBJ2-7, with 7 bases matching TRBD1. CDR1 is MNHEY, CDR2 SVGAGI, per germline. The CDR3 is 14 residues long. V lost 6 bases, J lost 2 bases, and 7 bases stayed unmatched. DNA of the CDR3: TGTGCCAGCAGGTGGGACAGACTAACCTACGAGCAGTACTTC. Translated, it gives CASRWDRLTYEQYF.

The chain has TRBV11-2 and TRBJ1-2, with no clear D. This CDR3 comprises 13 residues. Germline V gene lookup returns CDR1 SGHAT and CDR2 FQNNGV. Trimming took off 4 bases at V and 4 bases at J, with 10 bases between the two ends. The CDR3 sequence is CASSSISSYGYTF. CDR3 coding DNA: TGTGCCAGCAGCTCCATTAGCAGCTATGGCTACACCTTC.

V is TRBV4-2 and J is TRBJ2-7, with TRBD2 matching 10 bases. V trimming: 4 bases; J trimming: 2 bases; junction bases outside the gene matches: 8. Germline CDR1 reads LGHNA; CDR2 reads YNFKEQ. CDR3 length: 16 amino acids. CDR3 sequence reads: CASSRGTSERAYEQYF. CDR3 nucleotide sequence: TGTGCCAGCAGCCGCGGGACTAGCGAGAGGGCCTACGAGCAGTACTTC.